These T cell receptor beta chains were read from a single sample in a study of beta chain features in type 1 diabetes. The assay was immunoSEQ multiplex PCR, and TCRdb's table has in-frame clones only and misses some. Among about 660,000 clones listed, about an eighth were seen once. Sequencing input: naive CD4+ T cells from blood. The receptors shown here come from a man between 18 and 29 years old with type 1 diabetes. Each CDR3 is given with its conserved first and last residue. Each record gives: clone size, D gene, CDR3 length, J gene, V gene, CDR3 protein, CDR3 DNA. A D gene is named only where the DNA matches it firmly. Not every row has a clone size; where given, it reads once, few, many or a size class.

abundance: -
d_gene: -
len: 13
j_gene: TRBJ1-1
v_gene: TRBV29-1
CDR3aa: CSVASASNTEAFF
CDR3nt: TGCAGCGTTGCAAGCGCCTCGAACACTGAAGCTTTCTTT

abundance: -
d_gene: -
len: 17
j_gene: TRBJ2-6
v_gene: TRBV7-2
CDR3aa: CASSLVSGLTGANVLTF
CDR3nt: TGTGCCAGCAGCTTAGTTAGCGGATTAACTGGGGCCAACGTCCTGACTTTC

abundance: -
d_gene: TRBD1
len: 17
j_gene: TRBJ1-1
v_gene: TRBV5-1
CDR3aa: CASSLRQGPPGNTEAFF
CDR3nt: TGCGCCAGCAGCCTCAGACAGGGTCCCCCCGGTAACACTGAAGCTTTCTTT

abundance: once
d_gene: -
len: 15
j_gene: TRBJ1-1
v_gene: TRBV5-4
CDR3aa: CASSGFSGAGTEAFF
CDR3nt: TGTGCCAGCAGCGGCTTTTCCGGGGCTGGGACTGAAGCTTTCTTT

abundance: -
d_gene: -
len: 14
j_gene: TRBJ1-2
v_gene: TRBV5-4
CDR3aa: CASSFLQANYGYTF
CDR3nt: TGTGCCAGCAGCTTTTTACAGGCAAACTATGGCTACACCTTC

abundance: -
d_gene: TRBD2
len: 17
j_gene: TRBJ2-3
v_gene: TRBV5-1
CDR3aa: CASSLAGLAGLSDTQYF
CDR3nt: TGCGCCAGCAGCTTGGCCGGACTAGCGGGCTTGTCAGATACGCAGTATTTT

abundance: -
d_gene: -
len: 15
j_gene: TRBJ2-5
v_gene: TRBV6-6
CDR3aa: CASSTPLAGSETQYF
CDR3nt: TGTGCCAGCAGCACCCCTCTAGCCGGCTCGGAGACCCAGTACTTC

abundance: -
d_gene: TRBD2
len: 17
j_gene: TRBJ2-1
v_gene: TRBV4-3
CDR3aa: CASSQLPLAGSYNEQFF
CDR3nt: TGCGCCAGCAGCCAGCTCCCTCTAGCGGGGAGCTACAATGAGCAGTTCTTC

abundance: -
d_gene: -
len: 16
j_gene: TRBJ2-3
v_gene: TRBV11-2
CDR3aa: CASSSNRASSTDTQYF
CDR3nt: TGTGCCAGCAGCTCCAACAGGGCCTCGAGCACAGATACGCAGTATTTT

abundance: few
d_gene: -
len: 13
j_gene: TRBJ1-1
v_gene: TRBV2
CDR3aa: CASSVAPNTEAFF
CDR3nt: TGTGCCAGCAGTGTAGCCCCGAACACTGAAGCTTTCTTT

abundance: few
d_gene: -
len: 12
j_gene: TRBJ2-7
v_gene: TRBV2
CDR3aa: CASSGQSYEQYF
CDR3nt: TGTGCCAGCAGTGGACAGTCCTACGAGCAGTACTTC

abundance: few
d_gene: TRBD2
len: 14
j_gene: TRBJ2-7
v_gene: TRBV9
CDR3aa: CASSPRLAGEEQYF
CDR3nt: TGTGCCAGCAGCCCGCGACTAGCGGGGGAGGAGCAGTACTTC

abundance: -
d_gene: -
len: 13
j_gene: TRBJ2-1
v_gene: TRBV12-5
CDR3aa: CASGLDHYNEQFF
CDR3nt: TGTGCTAGTGGTTTGGACCACTACAATGAGCAGTTCTTC

abundance: few
d_gene: TRBD1
len: 14
j_gene: TRBJ1-5
v_gene: TRBV5-6
CDR3aa: CASSFGQADQPQHF
CDR3nt: TGTGCCAGCAGCTTCGGACAGGCGGACCAGCCCCAGCATTTT

abundance: -
d_gene: -
len: 14
j_gene: TRBJ2-1
v_gene: TRBV6-6
CDR3aa: CASTTGGPYNEQFF
CDR3nt: TGTGCCAGCACTACCGGGGGGCCCTACAATGAGCAGTTCTTC

abundance: -
d_gene: -
len: 14
j_gene: TRBJ2-5
v_gene: TRBV5-1
CDR3aa: CASSSGSVQETQYF
CDR3nt: TGCGCCAGCTCCTCGGGATCGGTTCAAGAGACCCAGTACTTC

abundance: -
d_gene: TRBD1
len: 15
j_gene: TRBJ1-5
v_gene: TRBV2
CDR3aa: CASRWGGQGGQPQHF
CDR3nt: TGTGCCAGCAGATGGGGAGGACAGGGGGGACAGCCCCAGCATTTT

abundance: few
d_gene: TRBD2
len: 15
j_gene: TRBJ2-1
v_gene: TRBV5-1
CDR3aa: CASSLASGAHNEQFF
CDR3nt: TGCGCCAGCAGCTTGGCTAGCGGGGCCCACAATGAGCAGTTCTTC

abundance: few
d_gene: -
len: 16
j_gene: TRBJ2-2
v_gene: TRBV10-3
CDR3aa: CAISESLGQEVRELFF
CDR3nt: TGTGCCATCAGTGAGTCGCTCGGCCAGGAGGTACGGGAGCTGTTTTTT

abundance: -
d_gene: -
len: 12
j_gene: TRBJ1-3
v_gene: TRBV5-1
CDR3aa: CASSLDSDTIYF
CDR3nt: TGCGCCAGCAGCTTGGATTCAGACACCATATATTTT

abundance: -
d_gene: -
len: 14
j_gene: TRBJ2-7
v_gene: TRBV30
CDR3aa: CAWSVGQLEGKQYF
CDR3nt: TGTGCCTGGAGTGTGGGGCAACTTGAAGGCAAGCAGTACTTC

abundance: few
d_gene: -
len: 10
j_gene: TRBJ1-1
v_gene: TRBV29-1
CDR3aa: CSVLHTEAFF
CDR3nt: TGCAGCGTCCTTCACACTGAAGCTTTCTTT

abundance: few
d_gene: -
len: 15
j_gene: TRBJ2-5
v_gene: TRBV15
CDR3aa: CATSRDIGQQETQYF
CDR3nt: TGTGCCACCAGCAGAGATATAGGGCAGCAAGAGACCCAGTACTTC

abundance: few
d_gene: -
len: 17
j_gene: TRBJ1-2
v_gene: TRBV4-1
CDR3aa: CASSQESRPGANYGYTF
CDR3nt: TGCGCCAGCAGCCAAGAATCCCGGCCAGGAGCTAACTATGGCTACACCTTC

abundance: -
d_gene: -
len: 13
j_gene: TRBJ2-7
v_gene: TRBV30
CDR3aa: CAWRVVGFPEQYF
CDR3nt: TGTGCCTGGAGAGTGGTGGGATTCCCCGAGCAGTACTTC

abundance: few
d_gene: -
len: 13
j_gene: TRBJ1-1
v_gene: TRBV29-1
CDR3aa: CSVGGALNTEAFF
CDR3nt: TGCAGCGTGGGTGGGGCCCTGAACACTGAAGCTTTCTTT

abundance: few
d_gene: -
len: 18
j_gene: TRBJ2-1
v_gene: TRBV5-1
CDR3aa: CASSLGVLVGISYNEQFF
CDR3nt: TGCGCCAGCAGCTTGGGAGTACTAGTCGGCATTTCTTACAATGAGCAGTTCTTC

abundance: few
d_gene: TRBD1
len: 13
j_gene: TRBJ1-5
v_gene: TRBV29-1
CDR3aa: CSVRGQGNQPQHF
CDR3nt: TGCAGCGTGAGGGGGCAGGGCAATCAGCCCCAGCATTTT

abundance: -
d_gene: -
len: 12
j_gene: TRBJ2-7
v_gene: TRBV6-6
CDR3aa: CASSYGTYEQYF
CDR3nt: TGTGCCAGCAGTTACGGCACCTACGAGCAGTACTTC

abundance: few
d_gene: -
len: 13
j_gene: TRBJ1-4
v_gene: TRBV7-2
CDR3aa: CASSLAANEKLFF
CDR3nt: TGTGCCAGCAGCTTAGCGGCTAATGAAAAACTGTTTTTT

abundance: few
d_gene: -
len: 13
j_gene: TRBJ2-5
v_gene: TRBV5-1
CDR3aa: CASSLENQETQYF
CDR3nt: TGCGCCAGCAGCTTGGAGAACCAAGAGACCCAGTACTTC

abundance: -
d_gene: TRBD2
len: 19
j_gene: TRBJ2-6
v_gene: TRBV5-6
CDR3aa: CASSLESSGRLVGANVLTF
CDR3nt: TGTGCCAGCAGCTTGGAATCTAGCGGGAGGTTAGTTGGGGCCAACGTCCTGACTTTC

abundance: -
d_gene: -
len: 12
j_gene: TRBJ2-7
v_gene: TRBV29-1
CDR3aa: CSVGDLSYEQYF
CDR3nt: TGCAGCGTAGGGGACCTCTCCTACGAGCAGTACTTC

abundance: -
d_gene: TRBD1
len: 13
j_gene: TRBJ2-6
v_gene: TRBV2
CDR3aa: CASSYTGENVLTF
CDR3nt: TGTGCCAGCAGTTATACAGGGGAAAACGTCCTGACTTTC

abundance: -
d_gene: TRBD1
len: 14
j_gene: TRBJ1-5
v_gene: TRBV6-5
CDR3aa: CASSRTGGIQPQHF
CDR3nt: TGTGCCAGCAGTCGTACAGGGGGCATTCAGCCCCAGCATTTT

abundance: few
d_gene: -
len: 15
j_gene: TRBJ2-1
v_gene: TRBV4-2
CDR3aa: CASSRRNRPLDEQFF
CDR3nt: TGTGCCAGCAGCCGGCGAAACAGGCCCCTCGATGAGCAGTTCTTC

abundance: few
d_gene: TRBD1
len: 13
j_gene: TRBJ2-5
v_gene: TRBV29-1
CDR3aa: CSCRDRVGETQYF
CDR3nt: TGCAGCTGCCGGGACAGGGTGGGGGAGACCCAGTACTTC

abundance: -
d_gene: TRBD2
len: 13
j_gene: TRBJ2-3
v_gene: TRBV29-1
CDR3aa: CSAQRGSTDTQYF
CDR3nt: TGCAGCGCCCAGCGGGGCAGCACAGATACGCAGTATTTT

abundance: -
d_gene: -
len: 13
j_gene: TRBJ2-4
v_gene: TRBV2
CDR3aa: CASNGQDWNIQYF
CDR3nt: TGTGCCAGCAATGGGCAGGACTGGAACATTCAGTACTTC

abundance: few
d_gene: TRBD2
len: 16
j_gene: TRBJ2-3
v_gene: TRBV5-1
CDR3aa: CASSLEGSGTGDTQYF
CDR3nt: TGCGCCAGCAGCTTGGAGGGCAGCGGGACGGGAGATACGCAGTATTTT

abundance: -
d_gene: -
len: 14
j_gene: TRBJ1-3
v_gene: TRBV25-1
CDR3aa: CASSPTVSGNTIYF
CDR3nt: TGTGCCAGCAGCCCGACAGTCTCTGGAAACACCATATATTTT

abundance: few
d_gene: -
len: 14
j_gene: TRBJ2-5
v_gene: TRBV6-6
CDR3aa: CASSFDLGGETQYF
CDR3nt: TGTGCCAGCAGTTTTGATCTCGGGGGAGAGACCCAGTACTTC

abundance: -
d_gene: TRBD2
len: 15
j_gene: TRBJ2-3
v_gene: TRBV7-8
CDR3aa: CASTALAGGADTQYF
CDR3nt: TGTGCCAGCACCGCACTAGCGGGGGGTGCAGATACGCAGTATTTT

abundance: -
d_gene: -
len: 15
j_gene: TRBJ1-1
v_gene: TRBV25-1
CDR3aa: CASSEIGGQNTEAFF
CDR3nt: TGTGCCAGCAGTGAAATCGGGGGACAGAACACTGAAGCTTTCTTT

abundance: few
d_gene: -
len: 12
j_gene: TRBJ2-1
v_gene: TRBV2
CDR3aa: CASSVQDNEQFF
CDR3nt: TGTGCCAGCAGTGTACAGGACAATGAGCAGTTCTTC

abundance: few
d_gene: -
len: 13
j_gene: TRBJ1-1
v_gene: TRBV29-1
CDR3aa: CSAVPQGNTEAFF
CDR3nt: TGCAGCGCAGTACCACAGGGGAACACTGAAGCTTTCTTT

abundance: -
d_gene: -
len: 12
j_gene: TRBJ2-3
v_gene: TRBV27
CDR3aa: CGAGIWGDTQYF
CDR3nt: TGTGGGGCGGGAATTTGGGGAGATACGCAGTATTTT

abundance: few
d_gene: -
len: 16
j_gene: TRBJ2-3
v_gene: TRBV7-7
CDR3aa: CASSLTAGASTDTQYF
CDR3nt: TGTGCTAGCAGCTTGACCGCAGGGGCTAGCACAGATACGCAGTATTTT

abundance: few
d_gene: -
len: 15
j_gene: TRBJ1-1
v_gene: TRBV29-1
CDR3aa: CSVEPGLIPGTEAFF
CDR3nt: TGCAGCGTTGAACCCGGTCTTATCCCCGGCACTGAAGCTTTCTTT

abundance: few
d_gene: TRBD1
len: 16
j_gene: TRBJ2-1
v_gene: TRBV19
CDR3aa: CASSRPGQGFEVRTFF
CDR3nt: TGTGCCAGTAGTCGGCCGGGACAGGGGTTTGAAGTGAGAACGTTCTTC

abundance: -
d_gene: TRBD1
len: 14
j_gene: TRBJ1-1
v_gene: TRBV7-3
CDR3aa: CASRILAGGSEAFF
CDR3nt: TGTGCCAGCAGGATCCTGGCAGGGGGCTCTGAAGCTTTCTTT

abundance: -
d_gene: -
len: 14
j_gene: TRBJ2-1
v_gene: TRBV29-1
CDR3aa: CSVGRDTVGNEQFF
CDR3nt: TGCAGCGTTGGGAGGGACACCGTGGGGAATGAGCAGTTCTTC

abundance: few
d_gene: -
len: 14
j_gene: TRBJ2-2
v_gene: TRBV18
CDR3aa: CASSPGTSAGELFF
CDR3nt: TGTGCCAGCTCACCAGGGACATCGGCCGGGGAGCTGTTTTTT

abundance: -
d_gene: -
len: 12
j_gene: TRBJ1-1
v_gene: TRBV5-1
CDR3aa: CASSLGGREAFF
CDR3nt: TGCGCCAGCAGCTTGGGTGGCCGTGAAGCTTTCTTT

abundance: few
d_gene: -
len: 15
j_gene: TRBJ1-1
v_gene: TRBV18
CDR3aa: CASSPQSTADTEAFF
CDR3nt: TGTGCCAGCTCACCCCAATCGACAGCAGACACTGAAGCTTTCTTT

abundance: -
d_gene: -
len: 17
j_gene: TRBJ2-3
v_gene: TRBV25-1
CDR3aa: CASSEFTGTTSTDTQYF
CDR3nt: TGTGCCAGCAGTGAATTTACAGGTACAACTAGCACAGATACGCAGTATTTT

abundance: -
d_gene: -
len: 15
j_gene: TRBJ2-4
v_gene: TRBV9
CDR3aa: CASSASALAKNIQYF
CDR3nt: TGTGCCAGCAGCGCCTCAGCACTAGCCAAAAACATTCAGTACTTC

abundance: -
d_gene: -
len: 14
j_gene: TRBJ1-5
v_gene: TRBV30
CDR3aa: CAWSVLRGSGPQHF
CDR3nt: TGTGCCTGGAGTGTCCTCAGGGGTTCTGGACCCCAGCATTTT

abundance: -
d_gene: TRBD1
len: 15
j_gene: TRBJ2-5
v_gene: TRBV5-1
CDR3aa: CASSGGQGGEETQYF
CDR3nt: TGCGCCAGCAGCGGCGGACAGGGGGGAGAAGAGACCCAGTACTTC